This paragraph reports one TCR beta chain. TCRdb's copy holds only in-frame clones and misses some; the assay was immunoSEQ multiplex PCR. The sample shows more than 70,000 clones, roughly 89% of them seen only once. Blood draws occurred at baseline, cycle 4 day 1, and cycle 7 day 1. The data were obtained in a study of OX40 agonist ivuxolimab in advanced cancers. Across the whole study: Six ivuxolimab dose levels, 0.01 to 10 mg/kg, were given intravenously every 2 weeks. Partial responses occurred in three patients (one hepatocellular carcinoma, two cutaneous melanoma).

Germline V lookup: CDR1 SNHLY, CDR2 FYNNEI. The CDR3 totals 11 residues. V was trimmed by 4 bases and J by 9 bases, leaving 9 bases between them. The origin of this receptor is an adult with an advanced solid tumor such as melanoma, head and neck, liver or kidney cancer. The chain combines TRBV2 with TRBJ2-5; D not resolved. The starting material was CD4+ or CD8+ T cells sorted from blood, obtained in a trial of the OX40 agonist ivuxolimab. The CDR3 region is CASSAYEPQYF. CDR3 nucleotide sequence: TGTGCCAGCAGTGCCTATGAGCCCCAGTACTTC. Full variable domain (outside the CDR3, taken from reference TRBV2 and TRBJ2-5): EPEVTQTPSHQVTQMGQEVILRCVPISNHLYFYWYRQILGQKVEFLVSFYNNEISEKSEIFDDQFSVERPDGSNFTLKIRSTKLEDSAMYFCASSAYEPQYFGPGTRLLVL.